This TCR beta chain was observed in a study of T cell responses to AZD1222 COVID-19 vaccine. This CDR3 spans 16 amino acids. Germline V CDR1 and CDR2: MNHEY, SMNVEV (reference sequence). With V trimmed by 7 bases and J by 11 bases, 16 bases remained unmatched. Broader study findings: Females made up more of the donors, who were largely white British, and clonal diversity may have come out too low. The breadth and depth of Spike-specific TCRs increased once two AZD1222 doses had been given. Repertoire sampling was restricted to post-peak T cell response timepoints.

Comment on this clone: What it recognizes is unknown.

Assay used: immunoSEQ multiplex PCR; TCRdb lists only in-frame clones, some missing. The table has about 160,000 clones, approximately 92% seen once; the top ten hold approximately 3.3%. The sequence was collected from an adult who received the AZD1222 COVID-19 vaccine. This chain uses TRBV27 with TRBJ2-1, with TRBD2 identical over 11 bases. The source material was peripheral blood, sampled 28 days after the second AZD1222 dose. The CDR3 region has the DNA TGTGCCAGCATACCCCAGTTTTTAGCGGGAGGGCCAAAGCAGTTCTTC. Protein sequence: CASIPQFLAGGPKQFF.